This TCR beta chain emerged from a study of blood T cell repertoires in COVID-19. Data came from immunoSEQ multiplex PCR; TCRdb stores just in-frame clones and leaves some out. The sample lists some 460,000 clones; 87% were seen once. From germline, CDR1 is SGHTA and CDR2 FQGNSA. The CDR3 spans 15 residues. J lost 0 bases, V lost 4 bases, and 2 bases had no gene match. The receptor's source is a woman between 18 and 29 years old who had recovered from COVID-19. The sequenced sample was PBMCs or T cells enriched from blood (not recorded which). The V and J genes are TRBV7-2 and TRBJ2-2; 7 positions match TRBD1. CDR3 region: CASSSDRANTGELFF. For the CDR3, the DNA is TGTGCCAGCAGCTCCGACAGGGCGAACACCGGGGAGCTGTTTTTT.